This entry features one T cell receptor (beta chain) sequence. Profiled with immunoSEQ multiplex PCR; TCRdb holds only in-frame clones, not every one. The table lists approximately 70,000 clones, 90% to 95% of them singletons. This entry belongs to a study of OX40 agonist ivuxolimab in advanced cancers. CDR3 length: 13 residues. Looked up from germline, CDR1 is SGHNT and CDR2 is YYREEE (reference sequence). The J segment lost 5 bases and the V segment lost 3 bases, leaving 3 bases of the junction unmatched. Sequenced material: CD4+ or CD8+ T cells sorted from blood, taken in a trial of the OX40 agonist ivuxolimab. The TCR originated in an adult with an advanced solid tumor such as melanoma, head and neck, liver or kidney cancer. This sequence joins TRBV5-4 and TRBJ2-7; 9 bases agree with TRBD1. The CDR3 reads CASSSGTGNEQYF. The CDR3 DNA reads TGTGCCAGCAGCTCCGGGACAGGGAACGAGCAGTACTTC.